This T cell receptor beta chain was captured by sequencing in a study of PD-1 blockade in classical Hodgkin lymphoma. General observations from the study: Exclusion removed patients who began nivolumab under 1 year after ASCT. Newly diagnosed and completely responding patients shared comparable baseline diversity. Reported baseline diversity: healthy donors highest, relapsed/refractory patients lowest.

Profiling relied on immunoSEQ multiplex PCR, and the TCRdb table lists in-frame clones only, not all of them. The data show over 25,000 clones, with around 74% seen just once and under 4.5% held by the top ten. This sample's time point: cycle 4 day 1 (C4D1), after less than seven weeks of nivolumab. Each patient's relapse followed autologous stem cell transplantation, and brentuximab vedotin exposure varied. For this clone: Its antigen is unknown.

Here the sequenced sample was peripheral blood mononuclear cells (PBMCs), taken before the fourth cycle of nivolumab. This receptor was obtained from a human donor with classical Hodgkin lymphoma.

CDR3 protein: CAIRNRDWQETQYF. CDR3 nucleotide sequence: TGTGCCATCAGGAACCGGGACTGGCAAGAGACCCAGTACTTC. The chain couples TRBV10-3 to TRBJ2-5; D might be TRBD2 (6 bases). This CDR3 is 14 amino acids long. V was trimmed by 6 bases and J by 2 bases, leaving 13 bases between them. Looked up from germline, CDR1 is ENHRY and CDR2 is SYGVKD.